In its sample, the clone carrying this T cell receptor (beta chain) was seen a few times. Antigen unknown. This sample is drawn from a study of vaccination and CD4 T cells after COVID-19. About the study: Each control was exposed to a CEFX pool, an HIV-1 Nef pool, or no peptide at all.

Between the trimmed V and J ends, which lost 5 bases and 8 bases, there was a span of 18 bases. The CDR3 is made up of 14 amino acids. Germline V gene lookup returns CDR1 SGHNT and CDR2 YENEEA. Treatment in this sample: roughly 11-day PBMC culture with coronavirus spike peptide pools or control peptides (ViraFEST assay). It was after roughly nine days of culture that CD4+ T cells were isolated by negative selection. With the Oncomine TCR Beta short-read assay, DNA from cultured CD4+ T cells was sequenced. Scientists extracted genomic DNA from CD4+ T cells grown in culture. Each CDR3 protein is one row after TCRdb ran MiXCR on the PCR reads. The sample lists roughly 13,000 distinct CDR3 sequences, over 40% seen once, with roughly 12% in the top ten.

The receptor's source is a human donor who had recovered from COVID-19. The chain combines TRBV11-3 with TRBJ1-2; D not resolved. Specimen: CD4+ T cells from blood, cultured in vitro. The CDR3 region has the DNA TGTGCCAGCAGCGTAGGTGGCCCGACGGGAGGCTACACCTTC. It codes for CASSVGGPTGGYTF.